The sequence of this TCR beta chain was determined in a study of blood T cell repertoires in COVID-19. Followed over time, Seattle patients had been enrolled while infection was active. The assay was immunoSEQ multiplex PCR, and TCRdb's table has in-frame clones only and misses some. The sample lists approximately 190,000 clones, roughly 82% occurring once. The source material was peripheral blood. This receptor was identified in a woman aged 55 to 70 with COVID-19, enrolled during active disease.

CDR3 coding DNA: TGTGCCAGCAGAGAAAGGGGACTAGCGGGAGTAGGGGCCTACAATGAGCAGTTCTTC. Translation: CASRERGLAGVGAYNEQFF. V usage is TRBV2 and J usage is TRBJ2-1; 14 nucleotides align to TRBD2. V dropped 6 bases and J dropped 2; count of bases not matched to a gene: 12. There are 19 residues in the CDR3. Germline CDR1 is SNHLY and CDR2 is FYNNEI.